This T cell receptor (beta chain) appears in the sequencing data of a study of blood T cell repertoires in COVID-19. Germline-derived CDR1 and CDR2 are LNHDA and SQIVND (reference sequence). CDR3 length: 16 residues. The J segment lost 2 bases and the V segment lost 6 bases, leaving 10 bases of the junction unmatched. Per the original data handling: Amplification from reference gene primers served as the basis for estimated nucleated cell counts. TCRdb's copy holds only in-frame clones and misses some; the assay was immunoSEQ multiplex PCR. From that table come the V and J calls and clone size; the DNA was used to work out D and trimming. The data contain roughly 250,000 clones, roughly nine tenths of them seen just once; the ten biggest clones take up approximately 3%. In terms of age and location, participants ranged from roughly 18 to 90 years and lived in about two dozen US areas.

Sequenced: PBMCs or T cells enriched from blood (not recorded which). The receptor comes from a woman between 45 and 60 years old who had recovered from COVID-19. The chain is built from TRBV19 and TRBJ2-7, with 10 positions matching TRBD1. The CDR3 protein is CASRDSPGQGTYEQYF. For the CDR3, the DNA is TGTGCCAGTAGAGACTCCCCGGGACAGGGGACCTACGAGCAGTACTTC.